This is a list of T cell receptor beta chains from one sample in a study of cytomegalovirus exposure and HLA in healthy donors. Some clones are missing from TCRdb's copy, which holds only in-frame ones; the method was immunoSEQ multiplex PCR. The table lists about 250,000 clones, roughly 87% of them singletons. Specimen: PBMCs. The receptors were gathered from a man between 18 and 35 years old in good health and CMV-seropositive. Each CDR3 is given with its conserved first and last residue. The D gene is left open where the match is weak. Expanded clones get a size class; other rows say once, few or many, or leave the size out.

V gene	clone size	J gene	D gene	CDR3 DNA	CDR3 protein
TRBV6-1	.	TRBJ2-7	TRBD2	TGTGCCAGCAATTTAGCGGGAGGGCCGGGCGAGCAGTACTTC	CASNLAGGPGEQYF
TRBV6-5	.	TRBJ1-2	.	TGTGCCAGCAGTTACAACCCAATTCGGACCGGCTATGGCTACACCTTC	CASSYNPIRTGYGYTF
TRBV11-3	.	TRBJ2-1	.	TGTGCCAGCAGCTTACTATCGCACACTGAGCAGTTCTTC	CASSLLSHTEQFF
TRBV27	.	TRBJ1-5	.	TGTGCCAGCAGTTTATCTCCTCATGGCAGGTATAGCAATCAGCCCCAGCATTTT	CASSLSPHGRYSNQPQHF
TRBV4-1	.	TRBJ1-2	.	TGCGCCAGCAGCCAAGAACGGGCCTATGGCTACACCTTC	CASSQERAYGYTF
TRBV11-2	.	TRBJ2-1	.	TGTGCCAGCAGCGTTACCTACAATGAGCAGTTCTTC	CASSVTYNEQFF
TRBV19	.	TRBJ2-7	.	TGTGCCAGTAGTCCGGAATGGAGCTACGAGCAGTACTTC	CASSPEWSYEQYF
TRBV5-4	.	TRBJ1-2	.	TGTGCCAGCACCCTAATTTCGGTGGTGAACTATGGCTACACCTTC	CASTLISVVNYGYTF
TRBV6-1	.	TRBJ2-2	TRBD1	TGTGCCAGCAAGAACACAGGGGGCACCGGGGAGCTGTTTTTT	CASKNTGGTGELFF
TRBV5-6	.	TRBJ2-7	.	TGTGCCAGCAGCGCATTAGGGGACGGAGCCTACGAGCAGTACTTC	CASSALGDGAYEQYF
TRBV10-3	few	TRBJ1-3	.	TGTGCCACTACAGGGTTGAACACCATATATTTT	CATTGLNTIYF
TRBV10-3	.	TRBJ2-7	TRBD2	TGTGCCATCAGTGAATCACTAGCGAGATCCGGGGAGCAGTACTTC	CAISESLARSGEQYF
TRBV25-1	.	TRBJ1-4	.	TGTGCCAGCAGTGGGTACAGGGAAGGTAATGAAAAACTGTTTTTT	CASSGYREGNEKLFF
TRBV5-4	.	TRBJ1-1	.	TGTGCCAGCAGCGCGGGGACCTTGAACACTGAAGCTTTCTTT	CASSAGTLNTEAFF
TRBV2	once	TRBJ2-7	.	TGTGCCAGCAGTGTGTCGAGATACGAGCAGTACTTC	CASSVSRYEQYF
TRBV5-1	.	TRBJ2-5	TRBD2	TGCGCCAGCAGCTCCGGACTAGCGGGGAACCAAGAGACCCAGTACTTC	CASSSGLAGNQETQYF
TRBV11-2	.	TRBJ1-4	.	TGTGCCAGCAGCGACAACAGGGCCGAAAAACTGTTTTTT	CASSDNRAEKLFF
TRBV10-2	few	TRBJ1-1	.	TGCGCCAGCAGTGATCTATACACCCATGAAGCTTTCTTT	CASSDLYTHEAFF
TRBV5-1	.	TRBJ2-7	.	TGCGCCAGCACCACCGCCAGGGGAGGCGAGCAGTACTTC	CASTTARGGEQYF
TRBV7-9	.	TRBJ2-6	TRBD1	TGTGCCAGCAGCTCACAGGGGTTCGGGGCCAACGTCCTGACTTTC	CASSSQGFGANVLTF
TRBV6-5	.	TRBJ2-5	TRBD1	TGTGCCAGCAGTTCCACAGGGGGTATGGGAGAGACCCAGTACTTC	CASSSTGGMGETQYF
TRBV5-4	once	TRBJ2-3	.	TGTGCCAGCAGCGGGGCGGGACGCCTCACAGATACGCAGTATTTT	CASSGAGRLTDTQYF
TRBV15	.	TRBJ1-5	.	TGTGCCACCAGCACTGAGGGTCTCGGGAATCAGCCCCAGCATTTT	CATSTEGLGNQPQHF
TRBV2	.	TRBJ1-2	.	TGTGCCAGCGGCAGGCATACGGGGGGCTACACCTTC	CASGRHTGGYTF
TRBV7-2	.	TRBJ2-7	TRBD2	TGTGCCAGCAGCCGGGCGGGGGGCCCCGAGCAGTACTTC	CASSRAGGPEQYF
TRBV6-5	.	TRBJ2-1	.	TGTGCCAGCAAAATCCAGTCCGGGACCTACAATGAGCAGTTCTTC	CASKIQSGTYNEQFF
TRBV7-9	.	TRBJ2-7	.	TGTGCCAGCAGCTTACACGAGATGACAGATTACGAGCAGTACTTC	CASSLHEMTDYEQYF
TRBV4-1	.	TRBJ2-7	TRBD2	TGCGCCAGCAGCCAAGATGGTAGCGGGCTGCTTTATGCGCAGTACTTC	CASSQDGSGLLYAQYF
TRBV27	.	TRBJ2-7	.	TGTGCCAGCAGTTCCCCTTCCTACGAGCAGTACTTC	CASSSPSYEQYF
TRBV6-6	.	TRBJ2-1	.	TGTGCCAGCAGTTTGGGCGGAGACACCTACAATGAGCAGTTCTTC	CASSLGGDTYNEQFF
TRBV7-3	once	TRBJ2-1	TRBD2	TGTGCCAGCAGCCCCGGGACTAGCGGGATGGAAGGGCTGTTCTTC	CASSPGTSGMEGLFF
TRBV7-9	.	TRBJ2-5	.	TGTGCCAGCAGCTTAGCCTCGGTAGGGGAGACCCAGTACTTC	CASSLASVGETQYF
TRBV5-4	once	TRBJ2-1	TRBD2	TGTGCCAGCAGCCCCGGACTAGCGGGAGGATATGAGCAGTTCTTC	CASSPGLAGGYEQFF
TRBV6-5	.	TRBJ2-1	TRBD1	TGTGCCAGCAGGGTACAGGGGGCTTCCTACAATGAGCAGTTCTTC	CASRVQGASYNEQFF
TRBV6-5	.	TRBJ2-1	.	TGTGCCAGCAAGCCAGAATCTTCCCGTAATGAGCAGTTCTTC	CASKPESSRNEQFF
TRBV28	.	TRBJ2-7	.	TGTGCCAGCAGTTTGGGGTACGAGCAGTACTTC	CASSLGYEQYF
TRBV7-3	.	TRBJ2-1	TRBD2	TGTGCCAGCAGCACGGGACTAGCGGGAGGGTATGAGCAGTTCTTC	CASSTGLAGGYEQFF